This T cell receptor (beta chain) was documented in a study of beta chain features in type 1 diabetes. Germline V CDR1 and CDR2: SGHAT, FQNNGV. Trimming pared 5 bases from V and 4 bases from J, leaving 18 bases between. This CDR3 comprises 15 residues. Study-wide findings and caveats: Among all four CD4+ subsets, Type 1 diabetes patients had TCRB CDR3s that were moderately but significantly shorter.

Comments on this clone: Its antigen remains unidentified.

The investigators reverse transcribed all of the isolated RNA, so they sequenced expressed TCRB transcripts. Assay used: immunoSEQ multiplex PCR; TCRdb lists only in-frame clones, some missing. The sample includes approximately 250,000 clones, roughly 15% of them seen just once. The TCR sequence derives from a woman aged 40 to 50 in good health. The specimen was naive CD4+ T cells from blood. The V gene is TRBV11-2, the J gene TRBJ2-7, with a possible D match to TRBD2 (6 bases). CDR3 sequence: CASSQIRGSSYEQYF. CDR3 sequence (DNA): TGTGCCAGCAGCCAGATCCGGGGGAGCTCGTACGAGCAGTACTTC. Full variable domain (missing parts from reference TRBV11-2 and TRBJ2-7): EAGVAQSPRYKIIEKRQSVAFWCNPISGHATLYWYQQILGQGPKLLIQFQNNGVVDDSQLPKDRFSAERLKGVDSTLKIQPAKLEDSAVYLCASSQIRGSSYEQYFGPGTRLTVT.